This entry features one TCR beta chain sequence. Its target is not known. The assay was immunoSEQ multiplex PCR, and TCRdb's table has in-frame clones only and misses some. The sample contains thousands of clones, about 70% of which appear only once. The data originate from a study of CD8 T cell repertoires and HIV-1 epitope variants. Background on the study: T cells were stimulated with Twenty-five Gag and Nef peptides separately. Control wells had CMV/EBV/flu peptides, negative Ebola AY9, or no peptide. Epitopes were three Gag families plus Nef HW9 and YT9. The study's findings and limits: Some ten antigen-specific TCR beta clonotypes were found; roughly 6 seemed cross-reactive to variants.

Per the germline V gene, CDR1 is MDHEN and CDR2 is SYDVKM. Trimming took 5 bases from V and 4 from J; bases not matched to a gene: 10. This CDR3 region has 15 residues. This sequence was found in a male donor with HIV. The chain employs TRBV28 and TRBJ1-2; 7 positions match TRBD1. Sequences were obtained from cultured CD8+ T cells derived from PBMCs. This chain's CDR3 is CASSLLDGTAYGYTF. In DNA form, the CDR3 reads TGTGCCAGCAGTCTTCTCGACGGGACAGCCTATGGCTACACCTTC.